Listed below are T cell receptor beta chains from one sample, sequenced in a study of neoadjuvant nivolumab and ipilimumab in lung cancer. Some clones are missing from TCRdb's copy, which holds only in-frame ones; the method was immunoSEQ multiplex PCR. Altogether 26,000 or so clones are present, 75% to 90% being singletons, with the ten largest covering 5.5% to 7.5%. Material: peripheral blood, obtained before neoadjuvant nivolumab, alone or with ipilimumab. These receptors all stem from an adult with non-small cell lung cancer. Both conserved end residues are part of each CDR3. The D gene is left open where the match is weak. A row's size may be missing; if present it is once, few, many or a size class.

15,-,TRBV14,once,TRBJ2-3,CASSRNLGDTDTQYF,TGTGCCAGCAGCCGAAATCTAGGGGACACAGATACGCAGTATTTT
13,-,TRBV18,-,TRBJ1-2,CASSPPDNYGYTF,TGTGCCAGCTCACCACCCGACAACTATGGCTACACCTTC
17,TRBD2,TRBV7-2,few,TRBJ2-1,CASSPPRGGGTYNEQFF,TGTGCCAGCAGCCCGCCTCGCGGGGGGGGAACATACAATGAGCAGTTCTTC
16,TRBD1,TRBV5-5,-,TRBJ2-5,CASSSVRDSYQETQYF,TGTGCCAGCAGCTCGGTAAGGGACAGCTACCAAGAGACCCAGTACTTC
13,-,TRBV7-3,few,TRBJ2-5,CASSLKPQETQYF,TGTGCCAGCAGCTTAAAGCCCCAGGAGACCCAGTACTTC
13,TRBD1,TRBV6-6,once,TRBJ1-3,CATLGQMENTIYF,TGTGCCACCCTGGGACAGATGGAAAACACCATATATTTT
15,TRBD1,TRBV7-3,-,TRBJ2-2,CASSPQGGGTGELFF,TGTGCCAGCAGTCCACAGGGGGGTGGGACCGGGGAGCTGTTTTTT
15,TRBD1,TRBV4-3,-,TRBJ1-4,CASSLQGVANEKLFF,TGCGCCAGCAGCCTTCAGGGGGTTGCTAATGAAAAACTGTTTTTT
13,-,TRBV7-9,-,TRBJ2-1,CASSYEVNNEQFF,TGTGCCAGCAGCTACGAGGTCAACAATGAGCAGTTCTTC
16,TRBD1,TRBV4-1,once,TRBJ2-6,CASKPTGGTGANVLTF,TGCGCCAGCAAGCCTACAGGGGGCACTGGGGCCAACGTCCTGACTTTC
13,-,TRBV15,few,TRBJ2-5,CATSRDTEETQYF,TGTGCCACCAGCAGAGATACGGAAGAGACCCAGTACTTC
14,-,TRBV19,-,TRBJ1-1,CASSNIDRRTEAFF,TGTGCCAGTAGTAACATCGACCGTAGGACTGAAGCTTTCTTT
14,-,TRBV15,-,TRBJ1-6,CATSRSSYNSPLHF,TGTGCCACCAGCAGGAGCTCCTATAATTCACCCCTCCACTTT
15,-,TRBV5-4,-,TRBJ2-3,CASSLDGGGTDTQYF,TGTGCCAGCAGCTTGGATGGCGGGGGCACAGATACGCAGTATTTT
15,-,TRBV4-1,-,TRBJ1-1,CASSQGTTGNTEAFF,TGCGCCAGCAGCCAAGGGACGACAGGGAACACTGAAGCTTTCTTT
14,-,TRBV9,-,TRBJ2-3,CASSVGLGTDTQYF,TGTGCCAGCAGCGTAGGCCTAGGCACAGATACGCAGTATTTT
13,-,TRBV11-3,-,TRBJ1-1,CASSFGTYTEAFF,TGTGCCAGCAGCTTTGGGACTTACACTGAAGCTTTCTTT
15,-,TRBV9,-,TRBJ1-6,CASSVDLGVSSPLHF,TGTGCCAGCAGCGTAGATCTGGGGGTTAGTTCACCCCTCCACTTT
14,-,TRBV6-5,-,TRBJ2-4,CASTQPGWKNIQYF,TGTGCCAGCACTCAACCGGGATGGAAAAACATTCAGTACTTC
12,TRBD1,TRBV13,-,TRBJ1-1,CASSPKRGRAFF,TGTGCCAGCAGCCCCAAGAGGGGGCGAGCTTTCTTT
14,-,TRBV7-2,-,TRBJ2-2,CASKWGYGPGELFF,TGTGCCAGCAAGTGGGGGTATGGACCCGGGGAGCTGTTTTTT
14,-,TRBV2,once,TRBJ2-7,CASSWGYVGDEQYF,TGTGCCAGCAGTTGGGGCTACGTAGGGGACGAGCAGTACTTC
16,-,TRBV4-1,once,TRBJ1-3,CASSPSGRTAGNTIYF,TGCGCCAGCAGCCCTTCGGGCAGGACAGCGGGAAACACCATATATTTT
15,-,TRBV7-8,-,TRBJ1-2,CASSTNSYSNYGYTF,TGTGCCAGCAGTACGAACAGCTACTCTAACTATGGCTACACCTTC
13,TRBD1,TRBV7-9,-,TRBJ1-1,CASSLFGQGEAFF,TGTGCCAGCAGCTTATTCGGACAGGGTGAAGCTTTCTTT
11,-,TRBV20-1,few,TRBJ1-5,CSATRAGPQHF,TGCAGTGCTACAAGAGCGGGGCCCCAGCATTTT
14,-,TRBV5-5,few,TRBJ1-1,CASSWQNSNTEAFF,TGTGCCAGCAGCTGGCAGAATTCCAACACTGAAGCTTTCTTT
15,-,TRBV5-6,-,TRBJ1-6,CASSFSDIGQSPLHF,TGTGCCAGCAGCTTCTCAGACATCGGGCAATCACCCCTCCACTTT
13,TRBD1,TRBV19,once,TRBJ2-7,CASSAGTGIEQYF,TGTGCCAGTAGTGCCGGGACAGGGATCGAGCAGTACTTC
16,TRBD2,TRBV7-2,-,TRBJ2-2,CASSSLAGGSAGELFF,TGTGCCAGCAGCTCACTAGCGGGGGGGTCCGCCGGGGAGCTGTTTTTT
15,-,TRBV14,once,TRBJ2-3,CASSHGVARPDTQYF,TGTGCCAGCAGCCATGGGGTAGCGCGGCCCGATACGCAGTATTTT
14,TRBD1,TRBV29-1,few,TRBJ2-1,CSVGTVTKYNEQFF,TGCAGCGTGGGGACAGTCACAAAATACAATGAGCAGTTCTTC
15,-,TRBV5-6,-,TRBJ2-1,CASSLGFSSYNEQFF,TGTGCCAGCAGCTTGGGCTTTAGCTCCTACAATGAGCAGTTCTTC
14,TRBD1,TRBV7-9,-,TRBJ1-1,CASSLTGTGTEAFF,TGTGCCAGCAGCTTAACAGGGACAGGCACTGAAGCTTTCTTT
16,TRBD2,TRBV6-4,-,TRBJ2-1,CASSDSMRGDYNEQFF,TGTGCCAGCAGTGACTCGATGCGGGGGGATTACAATGAGCAGTTCTTC
12,-,TRBV18,-,TRBJ2-7,CASSPNEHSPYF,TGTGCCAGCTCACCAAACGAACACTCACCGTACTTC
15,-,TRBV7-8,-,TRBJ2-2,CASSLVLDRTGELFF,TGTGCCAGCAGCTTAGTTTTGGACCGTACCGGGGAGCTGTTTTTT
14,TRBD1,TRBV7-2,-,TRBJ2-7,CASSLKDRGGEQYF,TGTGCCAGCAGCTTAAAGGACAGGGGAGGCGAGCAGTACTTC
16,-,TRBV6-1,-,TRBJ2-1,CASSEDSRLPLNEQFF,TGTGCCAGCAGTGAAGACAGTCGGCTCCCTCTAAATGAGCAGTTCTTC
15,TRBD1,TRBV2,few,TRBJ1-6,CASRADRALGSPLHF,TGTGCCAGCAGGGCGGACAGGGCCTTAGGTTCACCCCTCCACTTT
11,-,TRBV7-9,-,TRBJ2-7,CASGAPYEQYF,TGTGCCAGCGGAGCCCCCTACGAGCAGTACTTC
14,-,TRBV2,-,TRBJ1-1,CASSEVGATTEAFF,TGTGCCAGCAGTGAGGTGGGAGCGACCACTGAAGCTTTCTTT
17,-,TRBV5-6,-,TRBJ1-1,CASSLDFLGALRTEAFF,TGTGCCAGCAGCTTGGATTTTTTGGGGGCGCTTCGCACTGAAGCTTTCTTT
14,-,TRBV11-2,-,TRBJ2-1,CASSRPRGPNEQFF,TGTGCCAGCAGCAGACCTCGGGGTCCCAATGAGCAGTTCTTC
15,-,TRBV10-3,-,TRBJ1-2,CAIRDGGQANYGYTF,TGTGCCATCAGGGATGGTGGGCAGGCTAACTATGGCTACACCTTC
10,-,TRBV20-1,-,TRBJ1-2,CSARSYGYTF,TGCAGTGCTAGGAGCTATGGCTACACCTTC
13,-,TRBV10-3,once,TRBJ1-5,CAAATDSNQPQHF,TGTGCCGCAGCCACAGATAGCAATCAGCCCCAGCATTTT
14,-,TRBV9,-,TRBJ2-1,CASSVGTISNEQFF,TGTGCCAGCAGCGTCGGGACAATAAGCAATGAGCAGTTCTTC
14,-,TRBV5-5,-,TRBJ1-1,CASSLVSGSTEAFF,TGTGCCAGCAGCTTGGTGTCAGGGAGCACTGAAGCTTTCTTT
14,-,TRBV6-1,-,TRBJ2-7,CASSGAVEAYEQYF,TGTGCCAGCAGTGGGGCAGTGGAAGCCTACGAGCAGTACTTC
15,-,TRBV10-1,-,TRBJ2-2,CASSPNAPASGELFF,TGCGCCAGCAGCCCCAACGCCCCGGCGTCCGGGGAGCTGTTTTTT
15,-,TRBV7-2,-,TRBJ1-2,CASSSLTGGNYGYTF,TGTGCCAGCAGCTCCCTCACCGGCGGAAACTATGGCTACACCTTC
14,-,TRBV5-1,-,TRBJ1-5,CASSLEGGEGPQHF,TGCGCCAGCAGCTTGGAAGGAGGAGAGGGGCCCCAGCATTTT
17,-,TRBV19,few,TRBJ1-5,CASSRTPVRLDLQPQHF,TGTGCCAGTAGTAGGACCCCGGTGAGGTTGGACTTACAGCCCCAGCATTTT
17,-,TRBV9,-,TRBJ1-1,CASSVVGGGGVNTEAFF,TGTGCCAGCAGCGTAGTGGGGGGTGGCGGAGTGAACACTGAAGCTTTCTTT